This entry lists 31 T cell receptor beta chains sequenced from one sample in a study of shared clonotypes between healthy human individuals. The method was immunoSEQ multiplex PCR; TCRdb's version includes in-frame clones alone and lacks a portion of them. Of fewer than 3 million clones in the sample, roughly 92% were seen once. The sample consisted of naive CD4+ T cells from PBMCs. The subset was: CD45RA+ positively selected. These TCRs come from a young man in good health. Some clones in this sample may be carry-over from other donors' samples.

V gene TRBV9 combines with J gene TRBJ2-1; maybe TRBD2 (6 bases). Germline-derived CDR1 and CDR2 are SGDLS and YYNGEE. V was pared by 3 bases and J by 0 bases, with 22 bases between. This CDR3 comprises 19 residues. The CDR3 reads CASSAETRLSGSSYNEQFF. In DNA, the CDR3 is TGTGCCAGCAGCGCTGAGACTAGGTTATCGGGGAGCTCCTACAATGAGCAGTTCTTC.

The chain joins TRBV2 to TRBJ1-2, with D possibly being TRBD1 (6 bases). Deletions cut 3 bases from V and 6 bases from J, with 14 bases between. Germline-derived CDR1 and CDR2 are SNHLY and FYNNEI. CDR3 length equals 14 residues. In DNA, the CDR3 is TGTGCCAGCAGTGAGCGACAGGCTTCGGATGGCTACACCTTC. This encodes CASSERQASDGYTF.

This rearrangement joins TRBV28 to TRBJ2-5; D is unclear. The CDR3 sequence is 12 residues long. The germline V gene encodes CDR1 MDHEN and CDR2 SYDVKM. Trimming stripped 5 bases from V and 2 bases from J, with 6 bases between. For the CDR3, the DNA is TGTGCCAGCAGTAAATTGCAAGAGACCCAGTACTTC. Protein product: CASSKLQETQYF.

The V call is TRBV2, the J call TRBJ1-4, with D possibly matching TRBD1 (6 bases). The CDR3 extends over 13 amino acids. Trimming removed 7 bases from V and 5 bases from J, with 11 bases in between. Germline assignment: CDR1 SNHLY and CDR2 FYNNEI. This chain's CDR3 is CASKQGWNEKLFF. CDR3 nucleotide sequence: TGTGCCAGCAAACAGGGCTGGAATGAAAAACTGTTTTTT.

The chain combines TRBV5-1 with TRBJ2-1, with no clear D. This CDR3 is built from 17 residues. Germline assignment: CDR1 SGHRS and CDR2 YFSETQ. Trimming took off 4 bases at V and 0 bases at J, with 17 bases between the two ends. The CDR3 nucleotides are TGCGCCAGCAGCAGCTTACTAAGCCCGAGCTCCTACAATGAGCAGTTCTTC. Translating it yields CASSSLLSPSSYNEQFF.

The chain is built from TRBV7-8 and TRBJ1-2; D gene ambiguous. Germline loops: CDR1 SGHVS, CDR2 FQNEAQ. V lost 4 bases, J lost 4 bases, and 7 bases lay in between. The CDR3 contains 12 residues. The CDR3 protein is CASSSTSYGYTF. CDR3 nucleotides: TGTGCCAGCAGCTCCACCTCCTATGGCTACACCTTC.

The V and J genes are TRBV12-2 and TRBJ1-3; TRBD1, the D gene given by the table, was not confirmed from the DNA. TRBV12-2 is recorded as a pseudogene. The CDR3 has 16 residues. The DNA for the CDR3 is TGTGCAAGTCGCTGCTACAGGGGCGCACGAGGAAACACCATATATTTT. It is translated as CASRCYRGARGNTIYF.

The gene calls are TRBV7-9 and TRBJ2-2; D possibly corresponds to TRBD1 (6 bases). Germline V lookup: CDR1 SEHNR, CDR2 FQNEAQ (reference sequence). Deletions cut 2 bases from V and 4 bases from J, with 23 bases between. The CDR3 is 19 residues long. The CDR3 sequence is CASSLPSRQQGRGTGELFF. The DNA for the CDR3 is TGTGCCAGCAGCTTACCGTCGAGACAACAGGGAAGGGGCACCGGGGAGCTGTTTTTT.

The rearrangement uses TRBV28 and TRBJ1-2, with D tentatively TRBD1 (5 bases). Germline CDR1 reads MDHEN; CDR2 reads SYDVKM. V was pared by 2 bases and J by 0 bases, with 13 bases between. This CDR3 is 16 amino acids long. The CDR3 DNA reads as TGTGCCAGCAGTTTAGGGGGGACCGAGACTAACTATGGCTACACCTTC. Protein: CASSLGGTETNYGYTF.

V usage is TRBV6-6 and J usage is TRBJ2-4; D possibly corresponds to TRBD2 (5 bases). Germline assignment: CDR1 MNHNY and CDR2 SVGAGI (reference sequence). The CDR3 is 15 amino acids. Trimming removed 2 bases at V and 6 bases at J, with 14 bases between. The CDR3 nucleotides read TGTGCCAGCAGTTACGTAGCCTCTGAGGGAAACATTCAGTACTTC. Protein product: CASSYVASEGNIQYF.

The rearrangement uses TRBV5-1 and TRBJ2-3; possibly TRBD1 for D (6 bases). The CDR3 runs 15 residues. Per the germline V gene, CDR1 is SGHRS and CDR2 is YFSETQ. Trimming pared 0 bases from V and 0 bases from J, leaving 8 bases between. As DNA, the CDR3 is TGCGCCAGCAGCTTGGAGGGGGATAGCACAGATACGCAGTATTTT. Protein: CASSLEGDSTDTQYF.

This chain links TRBV6-1 with TRBJ2-1; D gene uncertain. The CDR3 is made up of 14 amino acids. Germline V gene lookup returns CDR1 MNHNS and CDR2 SASEGT. Trimming cost V 4 bases and J 0 bases, with 7 bases left between them. This CDR3 is CASSVDFSYNEQFF. The CDR3 DNA sequence: TGTGCCAGCAGTGTCGACTTCTCCTACAATGAGCAGTTCTTC.

The genes are TRBV9 and TRBJ2-1, with 13 bases fitting TRBD2. V shed 0 bases, J shed 8 bases, and the junction held 8 bases outside the gene matches. Looked up from germline, CDR1 is SGDLS and CDR2 is YYNGEE. The CDR3 spans 17 residues. The CDR3 sequence is CASSVAVGGLAGYEQFF. CDR3 sequence (DNA): TGTGCCAGCAGCGTAGCTGTTGGGGGACTAGCGGGATATGAGCAGTTCTTC.

Note on this clone: Other DNA sequences from this sample encode an identical CDR3 as well. The chain couples TRBV7-2 to TRBJ1-3; D is possibly TRBD1 (5 bases). Trimming shortened V by 3 bases and J by 0 bases, and 9 bases separated the two germline ends. Germline V CDR1 and CDR2: SGHTA, FQGNSA. This CDR3 region has 15 residues. In nucleotides, the CDR3 is TGTGCCAGCAGCTTTACCACAGGCTCTGGAAACACCATATATTTT. This gives the protein CASSFTTGSGNTIYF.

The chain combines TRBV5-1 with TRBJ2-2, with D perhaps matching TRBD2 (6 bases). The CDR3 sequence is 13 residues long. Germline V lookup: CDR1 SGHRS, CDR2 YFSETQ. V was cut by 1 base and J by 7 bases, with 8 bases left in between. CDR3 protein: CASSLSGGGELFF. Written as DNA, the CDR3 is TGCGCCAGCAGCTTGTCCGGGGGCGGGGAGCTGTTTTTT.

The CDR3 DNA follows: TGTGCCAGCAGTGAAGGCTTGAACACCATATATTTT. Amino acids: CASSEGLNTIYF. The rearrangement joins TRBV2 to TRBJ1-3; D gene ambiguous. The germline CDR1 and CDR2 sequences are SNHLY and FYNNEI. V lost 1 base and J lost 7, with 5 bases in between. This CDR3 has 12 residues. The variable domain in full, with the rest retrieved from reference TRBV2 and TRBJ1-3, is EPEVTQTPSHQVTQMGQEVILRCVPISNHLYFYWYRQILGQKVEFLVSFYNNEISEKSEIFDDQFSVERPDGSNFTLKIRSTKLEDSAMYFCASSEGLNTIYFGEGSWLTVV.

This chain connects TRBV7-9 to TRBJ2-1, with TRBD2 matching over 10 bases. The CDR3 length is 15 residues. The ends lost 4 bases at V and 8 bases at J; junction bases unmatched: 8. CDR1 and CDR2 (germline): SEHNR, FQNEAQ (reference sequence). The CDR3 sequence: CASSSPPSGSYEQFF. CDR3 sequence (DNA): TGTGCCAGCAGCTCCCCTCCTAGCGGGAGCTATGAGCAGTTCTTC.

The chain uses TRBV28 and TRBJ2-5; TRBD1 or TRBD2 may be the D gene (5 bases each). Germline CDR1 and CDR2: MDHEN and SYDVKM. Trimming shortened V by 6 bases and J by 5 bases, and 25 bases separated the two germline ends. This CDR3 contains 17 residues. Here the CDR3 DNA reads TGTGCCAGCAGACCTGACCGGGACCCAAGGATGTGGGAGACCCAGTACTTC. Amino acid sequence: CASRPDRDPRMWETQYF.

This chain links TRBV29-1 with TRBJ2-7, with D maybe TRBD1 (6 bases). V lost 7 bases and J 2 bases, leaving 12 bases between the germline ends. Per the germline V gene, CDR1 is SQVTM and CDR2 is ANQGSEA. CDR3 length: 12 amino acids. CDR3 residues: CSAGTLPYEQYF. CDR3 DNA sequence: TGCAGCGCCGGGACACTACCCTACGAGCAGTACTTC.

This clone was found once. The chain uses TRBV4-2 and TRBJ2-5, with 9 bases lining up with TRBD2. Trimming cost V 0 bases and J 0 bases; bases outside gene matches: 5. The CDR3 has 17 amino acids. Germline CDR1 and CDR2: LGHNA and YNFKEQ. CDR3: CASSQDRGGVYQETQYF. CDR3 in DNA: TGTGCCAGCAGCCAAGATCGCGGGGGGGTGTACCAAGAGACCCAGTACTTC.

The chain carries TRBV5-1 and TRBJ2-7, with 8 bases matching TRBD1. Trimming took 4 bases from V and 6 from J; bases not matched to a gene: 12. The CDR3 contains 15 residues. Germline CDR1 reads SGHRS; CDR2 reads YFSETQ. Here the CDR3 reads CASSPQTGGPGEQYF. The CDR3, as DNA: TGCGCCAGCAGCCCCCAAACAGGGGGTCCGGGCGAGCAGTACTTC.

DNA for the CDR3: TGTGCCAGCAGCCTCGGACAGAGCACAGATACGCAGTATTTT. Translating it yields CASSLGQSTDTQYF. The rearrangement joins TRBV11-1 to TRBJ2-3; TRBD1 might be the D (6 bases). The V end lost 5 bases, the J end lost 0 bases, and 9 bases lay between the germline ends. Germline V gives CDR1 SGHAT, CDR2 FQDESV (reference sequence). This CDR3 has 14 residues.

The chain carries TRBV28 and TRBJ1-4; D not resolved. CDR1 MDHEN and CDR2 SYDVKM come from the germline V gene. The germline V and J ends were trimmed by 6 bases and 8 bases, with 16 bases remaining between them. CDR3 length: 14 residues. The CDR3 DNA reads as TGTGCCAGCAGCCCCCCAGCTGTGGGGGAAAAACTGTTTTTT. Its protein product is CASSPPAVGEKLFF.

This clone has only one observation. The chain joins TRBV7-2 to TRBJ1-4; 11 nucleotides line up with TRBD1. Germline assignment: CDR1 SGHTA and CDR2 FQGNSA. This CDR3 has 14 residues. With V trimmed by 4 bases and J by 7 bases, 2 bases remained unmatched. The CDR3, as DNA: TGTGCCAGCAGCTCCGGGACAGGGGGTGAAAAACTGTTTTTT. The encoded protein is CASSSGTGGEKLFF.

J is TRBJ2-7 and V is TRBV28; D unresolved. Germline loops: CDR1 MDHEN, CDR2 SYDVKM. The V and J ends lost 1 base and 5 bases respectively, with 18 bases between them. The CDR3 sequence is 16 residues long. In DNA form, the CDR3 reads TGTGCCAGCAGTTTATACCCAGCCGACCTGATCGACGAGCAGTACTTC. It is translated as CASSLYPADLIDEQYF.

The chain has TRBV28 and TRBJ1-2; D perhaps matches TRBD1 (6 bases). This CDR3 has 11 amino acids. V was trimmed by 8 bases and J by 5 bases, leaving 9 bases between them. The germline V gene has CDR1 MDHEN and CDR2 SYDVKM. The CDR3 coding sequence is TGTGCCAGCCAGGGGTGGTATGGCTACACCTTC. Translated, it gives CASQGWYGYTF.

V gene TRBV7-2 combines with J gene TRBJ2-7; maybe TRBD2 (6 bases). The V and J ends lost 3 bases and 3 bases respectively, with 15 bases between them. This CDR3 has 15 amino acids. Germline V CDR1 and CDR2: SGHTA, FQGNSA. CDR3 nucleotides: TGTGCCAGCAGCTTGCGAAAGGGAGGAAACTACGAGCAGTACTTC. Protein: CASSLRKGGNYEQYF.

The chain has TRBV5-1 and TRBJ2-3; D is ambiguous. Trimming removed 0 bases at V and 3 bases at J, with 8 bases between. From germline, CDR1 is SGHRS and CDR2 YFSETQ. The CDR3 is 14 amino acids. The CDR3 DNA follows: TGCGCCAGCAGCTTGGAAGCTCCAACAGATACGCAGTATTTT. Its translation is CASSLEAPTDTQYF.

V gene TRBV29-1 combines with J gene TRBJ2-5, with 7 bases that match TRBD1. With V trimmed by 1 base and J by 5 bases, 10 bases remained unmatched. Germline V lookup: CDR1 SQVTM, CDR2 ANQGSEA. The CDR3 is 15 residues long. The CDR3 reads CSVEGRARRGETQYF. CDR3 DNA sequence: TGCAGCGTTGAAGGAAGGGCCCGCAGGGGGGAGACCCAGTACTTC.

The chain employs TRBV23-1 and TRBJ2-1; perhaps D is TRBD1 or TRBD2 (5 bases each). TRBV23-1 counts as an open reading frame of uncertain function. This CDR3 contains 15 residues. Trimming took 8 bases from V and 0 from J, leaving 14 bases between them. The CDR3 DNA follows: TGCGCCAGCCCCCCTGGGGGATACTCCTACAATGAGCAGTTCTTC. Translating it yields CASPPGGYSYNEQFF.

CDR3 DNA: TGTGCCAGCAGCCGAGATGCAGGGTTTGGCACTGAAGCTTTCTTT. Protein product: CASSRDAGFGTEAFF. This chain links TRBV7-3 with TRBJ1-1; tentative D call: TRBD1 (5 bases). This CDR3 spans 15 amino acids. Trimming removed 5 bases from V and 4 bases from J, with 17 bases in between. Germline V CDR1 and CDR2: SGHTA, FQGTGA.